This is a list of T cell receptor beta chains from one sample in a study of cytomegalovirus exposure and HLA in healthy donors. The method was immunoSEQ multiplex PCR; TCRdb's version includes in-frame clones alone and lacks a portion of them. The top ten clones hold 9.5% to 13% of a sample with 80,000 or so clones, around three quarters of them seen once. Source material: PBMCs. Receptors were obtained from a male donor in good health and CMV-seropositive. Each CDR3 is given with its conserved first and last residue. D genes are given only for firm matches.

>TRBV29-1|TRBJ1-4|NA
CSVGEPPNEKLFF
>TRBV13|TRBJ2-3|TRBD2
CASSLASGFGTDTQYF
>TRBV18|TRBJ1-6|TRBD1
CASSPPGDSNSPLHF
>TRBV7-2|TRBJ1-1|NA
CASSLVTGNTEAFF
>TRBV7-9|TRBJ2-3|TRBD1
CASRGLSGQLVDTQYF
>TRBV5-1|TRBJ2-3|TRBD2
CASSLVEGRLAGKGADTQYF
>TRBV19|TRBJ1-1|NA
CASSIRSGRDTEAFF
>TRBV6-1|TRBJ2-7|TRBD1
CASSATGGSYEQYF
>TRBV10-3|TRBJ1-5|TRBD1
CAIGTGGSQPQHF
>TRBV6-1|TRBJ1-1|NA
CASVLHPGGGTEAFF
>TRBV7-2|TRBJ1-3|TRBD1
CASSWKGGFGGNTIYF
>TRBV19|TRBJ2-7|TRBD2
CVSSMVAGESYEQYF
>TRBV15|TRBJ2-1|TRBD2
CATSRGGGHNEQFF
>TRBV5-6|TRBJ1-1|NA
CASSFWRRSEAFF
>TRBV4-1|TRBJ2-5|TRBD2
CASSQVSGGARETQYF
>TRBV2|TRBJ1-1|TRBD1
CASSDFPGGMNTEAFF
>TRBV9|TRBJ2-7|TRBD1
CASSRDRDYEQYF
>TRBV21-1|TRBJ2-3|NA
CASRILAGKADTQYF
>TRBV6-4|TRBJ2-7|NA
CASSLPSSYEQYF
>TRBV6-4|TRBJ1-4|TRBD1
CASSDFTGGREKLFF
>TRBV9|TRBJ2-3|NA
CASSLLPGAVPDTQYF
>TRBV5-4|TRBJ2-3|TRBD2
CASAPARLAGKDTQYF
>TRBV6-6|TRBJ1-1|TRBD1
CASSTKTGGKNTEAFF
>TRBV7-2|TRBJ1-1|NA
CASNPSPGVNTEAFF
>TRBV5-1|TRBJ2-7|NA
CARPRTPRVGEQYF
>TRBV29-1|TRBJ2-7|TRBD2
CSARTSGSKYEQYF
>TRBV12-2|TRBJ2-7|NA
CASRLNLCEQYF
>TRBV5-4|TRBJ1-6|NA
CASKRGHLDPSLDSPLHF
>TRBV30|TRBJ2-3|TRBD2
CAWSGLARSWSGDTQYF
>TRBV27|TRBJ2-3|TRBD2
CASSLGTSVFSTDTQYF
>TRBV19|TRBJ2-7|TRBD2
CASSTGLADSYEQYF
>TRBV6-5|TRBJ1-2|NA
CASSYSPRDVFYGYTF
>TRBV11-2|TRBJ2-7|NA
CASSLGPGFQYEQYF
>TRBV5-4|TRBJ1-5|TRBD1
CASSLWGQGANQPQHF
>TRBV28|TRBJ1-6|NA
CASVWGVTYNSPLHF
>TRBV2|TRBJ2-6|NA
CASAPHSGANVLTF
>TRBV7-9|TRBJ1-1|NA
CASSLYGGRANTEAFF
>TRBV2|TRBJ2-1|TRBD2
CASSSGTSGGAVKFF
>TRBV4-2|TRBJ1-3|TRBD1
CASSRTGEGNTIYF
>TRBV11-2|TRBJ1-2|TRBD1
CASSPLPGTGGAGHGYTF